The 2 T cell receptor beta chains below come from one sample, sequenced in a study of regulatory T cells in long-lasting Graves disease listed by TCRdb under 2021. Library preparation used multiplex PCR. Instrument on record: Illumina HiSeq 4000. iRepertoire HTBI primers and Arm-PCR amplification of CDR3 regions were used to construct TCR beta libraries. Clones were called with MiXCR by TCRdb after fastp trimmed the public reads at Q25, and only in-frame beta chains were retained. Each record represents a unique CDR3 protein, reported with the most common genes and DNA among its rows. The sample yields 530,000 or so distinct CDR3 sequences; less than 15% were counted once. The ten largest clones capture about 9.1% of the sample. The time point tag for this specimen amounts to: newly diagnosed GD, antithyroid drugs for less than 3 months. For both TCR sequencing and RNA sequencing, RNA was extracted from PBMCs in TRIzol.

The same sample was also studied in work on T cells in Graves' hyperthyroidism and ophthalmopathy.

This specimen was peripheral blood mononuclear cells (PBMCs), taken at new diagnosis, from a patient treated with antithyroid drugs. The source of these receptors is a man aged 25 to 40 with Graves disease. Donor details come from another sample of the same person, matched by shared clones.

This clonotype showed up many times. CDR3 coding DNA: TGTGCCAGTTATCAGAGCGGGAGAAAGTACAATGAGCAGTTCTTC. It yields the protein CASYQSGRKYNEQFF. This sequence joins TRBV27 and TRBJ2-1; TRBD2 matches 8 bases. Germline CDR1 is MNHEY and CDR2 is SMNVEV (reference sequence). V dropped 9 bases and J dropped 4; count of bases not matched to a gene: 11. CDR3 length: 15 residues.

This clonotype was counted at least ten times. The gene calls are TRBV6-1 and TRBJ1-6; TRBD1 agrees at 9 bases. J was trimmed by 7 bases and V by 10 bases; bases with no gene match: 8. In germline, CDR1 is MNHNS, CDR2 SASEGT. There are 14 residues in the CDR3. This chain's CDR3 is CATGAGTGNSPLHF. For the CDR3, the DNA is TGTGCCACTGGGGCCGGGACAGGGAATTCACCCCTCCACTTT.